This T cell receptor beta chain was recorded in a study of control samples from healthy donors and cancer patients. CDR3 size: 12 residues. In germline, CDR1 is SQVTM, CDR2 ANQGSEA. As to this clone: One end of the junction is discordant with germline, which a read error may explain.

Generated by immunoSEQ multiplex PCR, the TCRdb table keeps only in-frame clones and is missing some. The profile shows approximately 100,000 clones, around nine tenths of them singletons. The origin of this receptor is a woman between 18 and 29 years old in good health. The chain carries TRBV29-1 and TRBJ1-1; a weak D match, TRBD1 (6 bases). The sequencing input was blood. CDR3 in amino acids: CSVEEGGTEAFF. CDR3 coding DNA: TGCAGCGTGGAAGAGGGGGGGACTGAAGCTTTCTTT. The full variable domain, rest sourced from reference TRBV29-1 and TRBJ1-1, is SAVISQKPSRDICQRGTSLTIQCQVDSQVTMMFWYRQQPGQSLTLIATANQGSEATYESGFVIDKFPISRPNLTFSTLTVSNMSPEDSSIYLCSVEEGGTEAFFGQGTRLTVV.